This TCR beta chain emerged from a study of shared clonotypes between healthy human individuals (dated by TCRdb to the early 2020s). For the study in its entirety: Three men and a couple of women, aged 18 to 49 years, made up the cohort. Per donor, three plates each were used for CD4 naive and CD4 memory, two for CD8 naive, and one for CD8 memory. To estimate repertoire size and how much clonotype sharing occurs between individuals, the study deeply sequenced the blood TCR repertoires of roughly 5 healthy adults. Libraries were prepared and TCR repertoires were sequenced by different laboratories using diverse techniques, in order to increase sequencing depth and limit assay-specific biases. Between about 0.94 and 8.9 billion PBMCs per donor were obtained by leukapheresis. On the study overall, not on this receptor specifically: Incomplete sequencing was indicated by rarefaction of sorted-subset datasets, despite the large sequencing depth. Higher generation probabilities were observed for clonotypes shared by all four sorted-subset donors than for non-shared clonotypes. Pairwise subsampling led to the expectation that sequencing depth would affect the degree of clonotype sharing among donors. Estimated clonotype richness was generally larger for naive than for memory subsets. Sampling was restricted to blood, and TCR repertoires in tissue are likely to differ from TCR repertoires in blood. Because the study included a small number of donors, the genetic and exposure-history diversity represented was limited. Sharing across four donors was observed for approximately 5% of naive CD4, less than 4% of naive CD8, 2.3% of memory CD4, and roughly 0.43% of memory CD8 clonotypes.

Donors were healthy HIV-negative adults with no recently reported acute infections or vaccinations. All donors were Caucasian adults living in Nashville, Tennessee, USA. CD4+ T cells were enriched through magnetic negative selection, after which naive cells were positively selected on CD45RA and the remaining negative fraction served as the memory subset. Blood was obtained by leukapheresis, after which PBMCs were separated by Ficoll-Histopaque density gradient centrifugation and cryopreserved in liquid nitrogen vapor phase. Analytical flow cytometry was used to check the purity and quantity of every magnetically sorted T cell population. Genomic DNA was isolated from each sorted fraction and quantified by UV absorbance on a Nanodrop 2000c. On this clone itself: Which antigen it targets is not known. The sample holds no much larger clone one base away, and base qualities are not on file.

The germline V gene (reference sequence) gives CDR1 as MNHNY and CDR2 as SVGAGI. The CDR3 runs 12 residues from the cysteine to the phenylalanine. Only the CDR3 DNA is retained, 36 bases long and in frame from the first base. The V end loses 0 bases and the J end loses 8 bases, and a stretch of 7 bases separates them. Using the deep immunoSEQ assay, multiplex PCR amplified TCR CDR3 regions from genomic DNA. Genomic DNA extracted from each cell subset was distributed evenly over all wells of several immunoSEQ 96-well plates, and each plate served as one replicate. For sorted subsets, about 200 ng genomic DNA, equal to some 30,000 T cell genomes, was loaded into each replicate PCR. Purified libraries were measured with a Qubit 3.0 fluorometer, size-checked on a Bioanalyzer 2100, and measured again with the KAPA Library Quantification kit. Every immunoSEQ 96-well plate was sequenced on a separate single-read 150-cycle Illumina NextSeq 550 flow cell. In the paper's pipeline: Because the immunoSEQ output included only junctional sequences and no quality scores, the filtering could not be the same as the filtering used for full-length reads. Sequences were annotated with PyIR, a Python wrapper for IgBLAST v1.9, using IMGT germline references to assign V/J genes and CDR3. Reads were removed for weak V/J assignments (E-value above 1e-6), missing CDR3, stop codons, out-of-frame junctions, or ambiguous translated residues. V3J clonotypes were defined as sequences sharing the same inferred V gene, J gene, and CDR3 amino acid sequence. Percentage overlap between repertoires was computed as shared unique clonotypes divided by the size of the smaller repertoire. Three approaches were used to assess repertoire richness: RTK rarefaction, the Chao1 estimator, and Recon v2.1 estimates of unobserved clonotypes. OLGA was used to compute generation probabilities for all TCRbeta clonotypes that the gDNA method yielded from a handful of donors. In its TCRdb copy, this immuneACCESS table keeps in-frame sequences only and misses some clones. Where compared with another copy, unresolved V genes explain less than half of these, and the others have no known cause. V and J calls and clone size are those listed in that table; D and trimming were worked out from the DNA. The sample includes approximately 1,500,000 clones, with around 95% observed a single time. The ten largest account for approximately 1% of the sample.

The TCR comes from a man aged 30 to 39 in good health. The V gene is TRBV6-6 and the J gene is TRBJ1-2; too little of a D gene remains to name it. The material sequenced was naive CD4+ T cells sorted from blood. The sample's cell subset or site label is to be understood as: CD45RA+ positively selected. The DNA is TGTGCCAGCAGTTACTCGGCTGAAGGCTACACCTTC. This encodes CASSYSAEGYTF.